This T cell receptor beta chain originates from a study of T-cell reconstitution after alpha-beta-depleted transplantation in children. Unique molecular identifiers were incorporated into the prepared TCRbeta library. TCRdb recomputed calls from the PCR reads with MiXCR, one row per CDR3 protein. The data contain approximately 110,000 distinct CDR3 sequences, approximately 22% of them seen just once; the ten biggest clones take up under 12%. Study-level results: Surviving recipient T cells and thymic progenitors underlay high day-60 TCRbeta diversity in some patients. Reportedly, alpha-beta T cells present about two months post-transplant originated from several hundred expanded clones of graft origin.

This CDR3 region has 15 residues. The germline V gene encodes CDR1 SGHTA and CDR2 FQGNSA. V gave up 5 bases and J gave up 3 bases; unmatched junction bases: 5. A note on this clonotype: Its antigen is currently unknown.

This specimen consisted of PBMCs, mostly from graft donor cells, obtained 180 days after TCRalphabeta/CD19-depleted stem cell transplant. The chain combines TRBV7-2 with TRBJ2-3, with 10 bases lining up with TRBD1. The clonotype originates from a male patient aged 2-10 years who had a stem cell transplant for chronic granulomatous disease, so the T cells may come from the graft donor. The CDR3 loop reads CASSHRDRGTDTQYF. In DNA form, the CDR3 reads TGTGCCAGCAGCCACCGGGACAGGGGTACAGATACGCAGTATTTT.